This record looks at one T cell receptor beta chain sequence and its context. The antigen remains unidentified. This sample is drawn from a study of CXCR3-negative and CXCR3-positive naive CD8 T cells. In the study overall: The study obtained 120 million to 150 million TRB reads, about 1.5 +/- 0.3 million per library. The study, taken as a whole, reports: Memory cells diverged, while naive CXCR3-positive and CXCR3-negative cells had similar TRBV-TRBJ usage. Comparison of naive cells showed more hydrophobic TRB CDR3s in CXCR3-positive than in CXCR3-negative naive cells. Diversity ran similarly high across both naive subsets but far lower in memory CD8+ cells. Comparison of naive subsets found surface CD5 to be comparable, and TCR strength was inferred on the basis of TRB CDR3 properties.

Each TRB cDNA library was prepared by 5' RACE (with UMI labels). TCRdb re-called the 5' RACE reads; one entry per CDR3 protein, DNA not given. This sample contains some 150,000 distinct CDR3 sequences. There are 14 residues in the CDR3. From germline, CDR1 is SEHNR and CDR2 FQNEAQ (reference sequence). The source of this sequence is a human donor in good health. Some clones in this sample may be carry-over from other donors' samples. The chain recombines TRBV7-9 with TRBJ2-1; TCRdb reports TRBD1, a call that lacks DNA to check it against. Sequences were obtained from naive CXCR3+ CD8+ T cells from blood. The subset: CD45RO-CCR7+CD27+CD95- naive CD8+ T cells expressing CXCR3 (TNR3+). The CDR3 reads CASSSLFGGDEQFF.